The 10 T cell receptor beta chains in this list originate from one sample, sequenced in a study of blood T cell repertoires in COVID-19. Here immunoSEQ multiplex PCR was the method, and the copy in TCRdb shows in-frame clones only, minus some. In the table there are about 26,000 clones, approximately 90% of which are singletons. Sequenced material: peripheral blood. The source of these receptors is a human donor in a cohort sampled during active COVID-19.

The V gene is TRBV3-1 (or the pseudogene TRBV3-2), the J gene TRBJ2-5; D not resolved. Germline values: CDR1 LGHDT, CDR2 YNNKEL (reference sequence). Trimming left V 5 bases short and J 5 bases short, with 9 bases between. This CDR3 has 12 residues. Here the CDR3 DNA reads TGTGCCAGCAGCGCCCTATGGGAGACCCAGTACTTC. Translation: CASSALWETQYF.

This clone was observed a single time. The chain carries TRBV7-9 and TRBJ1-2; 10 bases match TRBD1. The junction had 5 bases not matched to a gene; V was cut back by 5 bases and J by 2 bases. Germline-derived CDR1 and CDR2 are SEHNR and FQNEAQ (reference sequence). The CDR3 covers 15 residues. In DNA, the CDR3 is TGTGCCAGCAGCCCCAGACAGGGGGCAAACTATGGCTACACCTTC. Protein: CASSPRQGANYGYTF.

CDR3 coding DNA: TGTGCCAGCAGTCTCCTGACACAGGGGGATGATCAGCCCCAGCATTTT. Its protein product is CASSLLTQGDDQPQHF. The chain links TRBV28 to TRBJ1-5; 8 bases map to TRBD1. This CDR3 region has 16 residues. V trimming: 5 bases; J trimming: 5 bases; junction bases outside the gene matches: 11. Germline CDR1 MDHEN, CDR2 SYDVKM.

CDR3 protein: CASSRAFGATEAFF. DNA for the CDR3: TGTGCCAGCAGCCGGGCGTTTGGGGCGACTGAAGCTTTCTTT. The V call is TRBV3-1 (or the pseudogene TRBV3-2), the J call TRBJ1-1, with D maybe TRBD1 (5 bases). CDR1 is LGHDT, CDR2 YNNKEL, per germline (reference sequence). This CDR3 region has 14 residues. Trimming left V 4 bases short and J 5 bases short, with 14 bases between.

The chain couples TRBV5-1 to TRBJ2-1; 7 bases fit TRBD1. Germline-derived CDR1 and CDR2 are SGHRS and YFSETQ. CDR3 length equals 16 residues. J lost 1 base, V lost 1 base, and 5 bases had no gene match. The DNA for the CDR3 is TGCGCCAGCAGCTTGACGGGACAGATTTCCTACAATGAGCAGTTCTTC. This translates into CASSLTGQISYNEQFF.

The CDR3 region is CASSLKVRGRPENEKLFF. The CDR3 DNA sequence: TGTGCCAGCAGCTTAAAAGTAAGGGGGCGGCCCGAGAATGAAAAACTGTTTTTT. The rearrangement uses TRBV7-9 and TRBJ1-4; 7 positions match TRBD1. The CDR3 runs 18 residues. The germline gives CDR1 SEHNR, CDR2 FQNEAQ (reference sequence). Germline trimming cut 2 bases from V and 5 bases from J; bases unmatched to any gene: 14. The full variable domain, completed using reference TRBV7-9 and TRBJ1-4, is DTGVSQNPRHKITKRGQNVTFRCDPISEHNRLYWYRQTLGQGPEFLTYFQNEAQLEKSRLLSDRFSAERPKGSFSTLEIQRTEQGDSAMYLCASSLKVRGRPENEKLFFGSGTQLSVL.

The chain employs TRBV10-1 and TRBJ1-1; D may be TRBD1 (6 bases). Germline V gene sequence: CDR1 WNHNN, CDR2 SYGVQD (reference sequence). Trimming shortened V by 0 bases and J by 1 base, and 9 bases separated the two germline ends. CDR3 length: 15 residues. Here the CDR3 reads CASSESYRANTEAFF. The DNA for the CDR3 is TGCGCCAGCAGTGAGTCGTACAGGGCGAACACTGAAGCTTTCTTT.

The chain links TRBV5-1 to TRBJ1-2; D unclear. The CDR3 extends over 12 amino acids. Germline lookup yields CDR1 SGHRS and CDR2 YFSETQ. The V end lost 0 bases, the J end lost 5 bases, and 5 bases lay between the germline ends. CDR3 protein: CASSLDAYGYTF. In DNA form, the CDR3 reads TGCGCCAGCAGCTTGGACGCGTATGGCTACACCTTC.

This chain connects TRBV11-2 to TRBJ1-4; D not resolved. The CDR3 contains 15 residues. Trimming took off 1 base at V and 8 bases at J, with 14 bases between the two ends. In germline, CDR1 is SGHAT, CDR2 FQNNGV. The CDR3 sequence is CASSLGSVRPEKLFF. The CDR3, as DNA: TGTGCCAGCAGCTTAGGCTCGGTACGCCCGGAAAAACTGTTTTTT.

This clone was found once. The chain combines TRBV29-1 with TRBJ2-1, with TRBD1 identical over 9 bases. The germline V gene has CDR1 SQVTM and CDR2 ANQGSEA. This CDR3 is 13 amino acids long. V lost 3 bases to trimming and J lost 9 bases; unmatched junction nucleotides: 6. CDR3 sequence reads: CSVEGDRGVEQFF. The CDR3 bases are TGCAGCGTTGAGGGCGACAGGGGGGTTGAGCAGTTCTTC.